This passage covers 2 T cell receptor beta chains from one sample sequenced in a study of OX40 agonist ivuxolimab in advanced cancers. The repertoire was sequenced with immunoSEQ multiplex PCR; TCRdb's copy has only in-frame clones and lacks some. The data hold about 77,000 clones, with 65% to 85% observed a single time. Sample: CD4+ or CD8+ T cells sorted from blood, taken in a trial of the OX40 agonist ivuxolimab. The origin of the receptors is an adult with an advanced solid tumor such as melanoma, head and neck, liver or kidney cancer.

This chain joins TRBV5-4 and TRBJ1-1; D is uncertain. Trimming shortened V by 3 bases and J by 1 base, and 13 bases separated the two germline ends. CDR3 length: 15 amino acids. Germline loops: CDR1 SGHNT, CDR2 YYREEE (reference sequence). The CDR3: CASSSSASWNTEAFF. The CDR3 DNA reads as TGTGCCAGCAGCTCGTCGGCGTCTTGGAACACTGAAGCTTTCTTT.

The chain joins TRBV7-6 to TRBJ1-1, with D tentatively TRBD1 (5 bases). The germline V gene encodes CDR1 SGHVS and CDR2 FNYEAQ. This CDR3 region has 13 residues. The germline V and J ends were trimmed by 5 bases and 4 bases, with 11 bases remaining between them. CDR3 bases: TGTGCCAGCAGCCCCACGGGGGGCACTGAAGCTTTCTTT. It codes for CASSPTGGTEAFF.